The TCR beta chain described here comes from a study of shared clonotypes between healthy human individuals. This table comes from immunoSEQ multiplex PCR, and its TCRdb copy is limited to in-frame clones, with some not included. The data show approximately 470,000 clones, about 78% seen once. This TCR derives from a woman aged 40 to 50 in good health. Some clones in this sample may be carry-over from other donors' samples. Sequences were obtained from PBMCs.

For the CDR3, the DNA is TGTGCCACCAGCGACCCGAGGACTGGGGCCAACGTCCTGACTTTC. It is translated as CATSDPRTGANVLTF. V usage is TRBV15 and J usage is TRBJ2-6, with D unresolved. The CDR3 consists of 15 residues. Germline CDR1 LNHNV, CDR2 YYDKDF (reference sequence). Trimming took off 5 bases at V and 2 bases at J, with 10 bases between the two ends.